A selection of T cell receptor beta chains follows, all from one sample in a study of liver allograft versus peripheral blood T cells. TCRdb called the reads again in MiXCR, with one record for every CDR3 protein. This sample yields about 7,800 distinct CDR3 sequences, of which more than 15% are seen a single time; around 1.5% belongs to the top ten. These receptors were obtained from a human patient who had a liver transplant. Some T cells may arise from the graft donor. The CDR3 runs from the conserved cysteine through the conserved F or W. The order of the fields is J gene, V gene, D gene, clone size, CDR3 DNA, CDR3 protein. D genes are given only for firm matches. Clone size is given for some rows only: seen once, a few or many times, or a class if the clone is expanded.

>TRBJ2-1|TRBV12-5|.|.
TGTGCCAGCAGTTATCCTAGCTACAATGAGCAGTTCTTC
CASSYPSYNEQFF
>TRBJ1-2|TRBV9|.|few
TGTGCCAGCAGCGTAGAAGGTCGACGGCCAAGCTATGGCTACACCTTC
CASSVEGRRPSYGYTF
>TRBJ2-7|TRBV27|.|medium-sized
TGTGCCAGCAGTTCCAACTACGAGCAGTACTTC
CASSSNYEQYF
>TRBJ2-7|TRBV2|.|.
TGTGCCAGCAGTGAAGGAGGCACCTCCTACGAGCAGTACTTC
CASSEGGTSYEQYF
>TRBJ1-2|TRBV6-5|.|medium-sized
TGTGCCAGCAGTTCGGGTACAGGGAGGGACTATGGCTACACCTTC
CASSSGTGRDYGYTF
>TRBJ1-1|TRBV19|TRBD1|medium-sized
TGTGCCAGTAGCCAGCAGGGGGACGCAGAAGCTTTCTTT
CASSQQGDAEAFF
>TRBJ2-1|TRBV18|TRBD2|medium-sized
TGTGCCAGCTCACCTTCTGGGGGGGTTGAGCAGTTCTTC
CASSPSGGVEQFF
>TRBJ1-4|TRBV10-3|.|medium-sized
TGTGCCATCAGTGAGACAGGGTCGAATGAAAAACTGTTTTTT
CAISETGSNEKLFF
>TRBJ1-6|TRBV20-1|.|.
TGCAGTGCTAGAGATGTACAGGGAAATTCACCCCTCCACTTT
CSARDVQGNSPLHF
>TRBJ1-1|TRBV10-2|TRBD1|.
TGCGCCAGCAGTGGAGGGGGCAGGCGTATCACTGAAGCTTTCTTT
CASSGGGRRITEAFF
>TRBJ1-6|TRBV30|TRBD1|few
TGTGCCTGGAGTGAGGGACAGGGTCGATCACCCCTCCACTTT
CAWSEGQGRSPLHF
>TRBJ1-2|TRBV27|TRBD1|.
TGTGCCAGCAGTCGTATACAGGGGGCCCATGGCTACACCTTC
CASSRIQGAHGYTF